This TCR beta chain is drawn from a study of blood T cell repertoires in COVID-19 (TCRdb year 2020). Looking at the study overall: The collaborator samples originated in the United States, Italy and Spain and spanned the acute and convalescent phases of COVID-19. The material from the prospective study consisted of cDNA or gDNA derived from T cells, B-cell-depleted T cells, or PBMCs. Deeply sampled blood TCRbeta repertoires from subjects exposed to, actively infected with, or recovered from COVID-19 were included in the dataset. A freely available public database, intended as a resource for researchers studying the immune response to SARS-CoV-2, is where the repertoires were released. The samples were drawn from the first 160 participants of the ongoing ImmuneRACE study and from some 1,300 subjects provided by 6 global collaborators. The sample metadata nearly always contained a de-identified subject ID, COVID-19 status, age in years and sex. HLA class I and class II types, where available, came from metadata supplied by the sample provider rather than from assay-based typing.

As for this clone: Its antigen is currently not known. Base qualities are not recorded, but no much larger clone differs from it by a single base.

The immunoSEQ Assay, a bias-controlled multiplex PCR, was used to amplify TCRbeta CDR3 regions from genomic DNA. Per the original workflow: The number of nucleated cells in each sample was estimated by amplification of reference gene primers within the assay. Sequence reads were collapsed and filtered to measure the absolute abundance of every unique TCRbeta CDR3 rearrangement. Productive Simpson clonality was computed per sample as the square root of Simpson's diversity index over productive rearrangements. TCRdb stores this immuneACCESS table with in-frame sequences only. Part of the clones is absent; in the studies checked, under half of the shortfall reflects unresolved V genes, and no reason is known for the rest. D and trimming come from the DNA, and the V and J calls and clone size come from that table. The sample records 100,000 to 150,000 clones, roughly 86% of which are singletons. Together, the top ten hold 3.5% to 4.5% of the sample.

Each collaborating institution followed its own protocols to collect whole blood in K2EDTA tubes. For TCRbeta analysis, collaborators shipped samples in one of three forms: frozen whole blood, isolated PBMCs, or DNA extracted from either of those sample types. Measured from the cysteine to the phenylalanine, the CDR3 is 14 residues long. The read is trimmed to its CDR3 DNA, 42 bases read in frame from base 1. V gives up 3 bases and J gives up 2 bases, and the segment between their germline ends measures 7 bases. CDR1 and CDR2, looked up from the germline V gene (reference sequence), are LNHDA and SQIVND. Study-wide conclusions, independent of this receptor: The amount of clinical and demographic metadata varied by source and participant and was provided uncurated.

The sequenced sample was peripheral blood. This sequence uses TRBV19 and TRBJ1-4; matching of 6 bases hints at TRBD1 as the D gene. The sequence was obtained from a woman in her sixties with acute or convalescent COVID-19. Here is the DNA: TGTGCCAGTAGTATGGGGGCTACTAATGAAAAACTGTTTTTT. This translates into CASSMGATNEKLFF.